This T cell receptor beta chain was retrieved from a study of CD8 T cells in Susac syndrome (dated 2019 in TCRdb). In terms of the full investigation: Of the Susac syndrome patients who were sequenced, six had clinically active disease and eight were in clinical remission. Susac syndrome patients were therapy-naive, on corticosteroids (some also receiving IVIg), or on IVIg alone at blood withdrawal. Whether CD8+ T cell activation and differentiation in Susac syndrome was antigen driven was tested using repertoire sequencing. General study outcomes and caveats: No clonal expansion was detected in the CD4+ T cell repertoire of Susac syndrome patients. The TCR sequencing and HLA analysis was acknowledged to have included a relatively small number of individuals.

Peripheral blood CD8+ and CD4+ T cells from healthy donors, Susac syndrome patients and multiple sclerosis patients were profiled by high-throughput TCR beta sequencing. Susac syndrome patients met recently defined diagnostic criteria for definite or probable disease. Bulk CD8+ and CD4+ T cells were purified by magnetic negative isolation, whereas CD8+ TEMRA cells were enriched by FACS. Blood was drawn into EDTA tubes, processed within 24 hours, and PBMCs were isolated by density gradient centrifugation. PBMCs intended for TCR sequencing were cryopreserved in liquid nitrogen and thawed later in a water bath at 37 degrees C. A purity of at least 90% was achieved for sorted or isolated CD4+, CD8+ and CD8+ TEMRA cells. As regards this clonotype: There is no known antigen for this receptor. Per-base quality was not reported, and no clone a single base away is much larger than it.

RNA was extracted with the RNeasy kit and roughly 0.5 to 1 ug was reverse transcribed using random hexamers. The immunoSEQ multiplex PCR assay, which covers 54 Vbeta and 13 Jbeta segments, was used to amplify TCR beta CDR3 regions. Bias from PCR amplification was corrected by using a synthetic template baseline for primer optimization and for computational correction. The original methods were these. Reads were assigned to V, D and J genes according to IMGT and analyzed in immunoSEQ Analyzer, with only productive sequences retained. To calculate clonality, Shannon entropy was normalized by log2 of the number of productive unique sequences and then subtracted from one. For each patient and control, public and private clones were evaluated among the 100 most prevalent clones. Susac-specific clones were defined as absent from healthy and MS cohorts, 850 to 1,300 published viral clones and other ImmuneACCESS disease sequences. The public reads were run again by TCRdb, first through fastp at Q25 and then through MiXCR, and only productive beta chains were kept. Rows with a matching CDR3 protein are joined into one entry that keeps the most common DNA and genes. The authors' filters were not applied to this entry. Here the sample has 150,000 or so distinct CDR3 sequences; 95% to 97% occur a single time. The ten biggest clones cover 0.095% to 0.15% of the sample.

The clonotype was recovered from a human donor with Susac syndrome. Input material: CD4+ T cells from PBMCs.

The encoded CDR3 is CATSRDFSYEQYV. The bases are TGTGCCACCAGCAGAGACTTTTCCTACGAGCAGTACGTC. The sequence is built from TRBV15 and TRBJ2-7, with the D gene uncertain. Cut back by 0 bases and 1 base, the V and J ends lie 4 bases apart. Spanning cysteine to valine, the CDR3 consists of 13 amino acids. Of all the DNA, just the CDR3 is kept, 39 bases in frame from base 1. CDR1 is given as LNHNV and CDR2 as YYDKDF, both from the germline V gene (reference sequence).